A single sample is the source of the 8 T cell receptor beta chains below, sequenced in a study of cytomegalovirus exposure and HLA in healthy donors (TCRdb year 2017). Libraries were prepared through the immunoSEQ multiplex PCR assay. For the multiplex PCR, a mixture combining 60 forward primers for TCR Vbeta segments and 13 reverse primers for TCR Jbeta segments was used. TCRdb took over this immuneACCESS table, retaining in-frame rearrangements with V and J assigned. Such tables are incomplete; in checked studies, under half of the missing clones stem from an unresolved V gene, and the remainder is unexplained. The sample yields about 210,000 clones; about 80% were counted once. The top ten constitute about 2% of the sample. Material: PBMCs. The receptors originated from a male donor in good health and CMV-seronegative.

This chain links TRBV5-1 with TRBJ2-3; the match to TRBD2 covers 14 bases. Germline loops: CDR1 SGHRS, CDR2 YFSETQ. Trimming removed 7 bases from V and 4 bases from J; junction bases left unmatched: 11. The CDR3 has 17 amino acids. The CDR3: CASADPGLAGAADTQYF. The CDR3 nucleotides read TGCGCCAGCGCTGACCCGGGACTAGCGGGAGCAGCAGATACGCAGTATTTT.

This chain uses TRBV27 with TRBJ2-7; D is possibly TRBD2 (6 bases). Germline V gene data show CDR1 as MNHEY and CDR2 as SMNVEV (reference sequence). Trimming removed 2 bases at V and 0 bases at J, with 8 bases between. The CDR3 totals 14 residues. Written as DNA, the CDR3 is TGTGCCAGCAGTTTAACCGGGGGCTCCTACGAGCAGTACTTC. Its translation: CASSLTGGSYEQYF.

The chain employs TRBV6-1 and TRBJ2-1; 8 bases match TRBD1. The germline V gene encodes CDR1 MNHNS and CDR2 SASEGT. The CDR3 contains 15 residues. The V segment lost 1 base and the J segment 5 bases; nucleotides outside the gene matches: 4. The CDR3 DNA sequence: TGTGCCAGCAGTGAAGGGGCAGGGGGCCACAATGAGCAGTTCTTC. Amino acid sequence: CASSEGAGGHNEQFF.

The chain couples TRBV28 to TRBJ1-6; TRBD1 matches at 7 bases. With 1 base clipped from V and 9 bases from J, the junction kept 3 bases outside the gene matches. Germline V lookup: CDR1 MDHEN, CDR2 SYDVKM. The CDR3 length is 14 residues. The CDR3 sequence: CASSLLGGGSPLHF. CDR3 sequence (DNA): TGTGCCAGCAGTTTATTAGGGGGCGGTTCACCCCTCCACTTT.

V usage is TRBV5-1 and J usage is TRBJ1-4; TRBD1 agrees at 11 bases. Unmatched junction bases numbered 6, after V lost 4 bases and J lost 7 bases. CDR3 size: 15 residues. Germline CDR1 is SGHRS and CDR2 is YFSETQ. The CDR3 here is CASSDYGTGGEKLFF. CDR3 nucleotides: TGCGCCAGCAGCGACTACGGGACAGGGGGTGAAAAACTGTTTTTT. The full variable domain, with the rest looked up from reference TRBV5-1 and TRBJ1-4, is KAGVTQTPRYLIKTRGQQVTLSCSPISGHRSVSWYQQTPGQGLQFLFEYFSETQRNKGNFPGRFSGRQFSNSRSEMNVSTLELGDSALYLCASSDYGTGGEKLFFGSGTQLSVL.

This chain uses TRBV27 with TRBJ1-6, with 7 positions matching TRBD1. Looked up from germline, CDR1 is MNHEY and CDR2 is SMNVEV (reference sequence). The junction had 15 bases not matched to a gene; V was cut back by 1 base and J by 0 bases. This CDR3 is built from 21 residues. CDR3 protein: CASSLFPKTGPSSSYNSPLHF. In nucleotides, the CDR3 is TGTGCCAGCAGTTTATTCCCGAAGACAGGGCCTTCTAGCTCCTATAATTCACCCCTCCACTTT.

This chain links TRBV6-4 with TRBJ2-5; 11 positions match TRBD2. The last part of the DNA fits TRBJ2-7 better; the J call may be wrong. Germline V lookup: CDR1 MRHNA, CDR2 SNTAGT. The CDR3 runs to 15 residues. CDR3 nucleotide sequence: TGTGCCAGCAGTCCCACTAGCGGGAGTACGTACGAGCAGTACTTC. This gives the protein CASSPTSGSTYEQYF.

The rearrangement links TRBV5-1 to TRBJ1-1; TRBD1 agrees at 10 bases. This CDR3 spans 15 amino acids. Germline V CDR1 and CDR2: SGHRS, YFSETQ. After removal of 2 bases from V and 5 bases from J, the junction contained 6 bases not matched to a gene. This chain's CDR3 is CASSLRQGAGTEAFF. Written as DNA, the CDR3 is TGCGCCAGCAGCTTACGACAGGGGGCGGGGACTGAAGCTTTCTTT.